The rows below give T cell receptor beta chains drawn from one sample of a study of blood T cell repertoires in COVID-19. Produced via immunoSEQ multiplex PCR; TCRdb's table is partial and in-frame only. The sample lists approximately 120,000 clones; roughly 72% were seen once. Sequenced input: peripheral blood. The receptors shown here come from an elderly man with COVID-19, enrolled during active disease. Each CDR3 is given with its conserved first and last residue. A D gene is named only where the DNA matches it firmly. Size is omitted from some rows. Given values are once, few, many or a class for expanded clones.

V,D,size,J,DNA,CDR3
TRBV18,TRBD1,-,TRBJ1-5,TGTGCCAGCTCACTCGGAAGACAGGGAAAGGATCAGCCCCAGCATTTT,CASSLGRQGKDQPQHF
TRBV7-3,-,-,TRBJ2-1,TGTGCCAGCAGCTTATCGAGGACAAACAATGAGCAGTTCTTC,CASSLSRTNNEQFF
TRBV5-1,TRBD1,-,TRBJ2-5,TGCGCCAGCAGCTTGCGAACCTCGACAGGGGTCGAGACCCAGTACTTC,CASSLRTSTGVETQYF
TRBV5-1,-,-,TRBJ1-4,TGCGCCAGCAGCCCCGAATCCCACAGTGAAAAACTGTTTTTT,CASSPESHSEKLFF
TRBV12-3/TRBV12-4,-,-,TRBJ2-1,TGTGCCAGCAGTCCATTCAACAATGAGCAGTTCTTC,CASSPFNNEQFF
TRBV4-1,TRBD2,few,TRBJ2-7,TGCGCCAGCAGCCAAGATAAAGGGACTAGCGGCGTCCAGCAGTACTTC,CASSQDKGTSGVQQYF
TRBV11-2,TRBD2,-,TRBJ2-7,TGTGCCAGCAGCCAGAGGTCTAGCGGGAGGTCCGAGCAGTACTTC,CASSQRSSGRSEQYF
TRBV19,-,-,TRBJ2-7,TGTGCCAGTAGTAGTAACGGGTTCTCCTACGAGCAGTACTTC,CASSSNGFSYEQYF
TRBV27,-,-,TRBJ2-7,TGTGCCAGCAGTTTATCGGGACTTTATCCCGAGCAGTACTTC,CASSLSGLYPEQYF
TRBV5-4,TRBD2,-,TRBJ2-3,TGTGCCAGCAGCTCTGATAAACTAGCGGGACTAACAGATACGCAGTATTTT,CASSSDKLAGLTDTQYF